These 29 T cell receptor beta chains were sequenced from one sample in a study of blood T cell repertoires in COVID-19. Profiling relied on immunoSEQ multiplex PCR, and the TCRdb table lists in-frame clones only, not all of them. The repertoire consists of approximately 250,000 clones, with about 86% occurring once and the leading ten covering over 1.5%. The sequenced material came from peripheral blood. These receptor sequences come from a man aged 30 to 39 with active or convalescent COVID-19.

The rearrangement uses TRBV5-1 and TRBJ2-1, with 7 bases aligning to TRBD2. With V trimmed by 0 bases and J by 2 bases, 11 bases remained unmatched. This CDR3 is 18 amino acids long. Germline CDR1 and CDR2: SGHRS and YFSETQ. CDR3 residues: CASSLDAIRGGPYNEQFF. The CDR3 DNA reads TGCGCCAGCAGCTTGGACGCCATTCGCGGGGGACCCTACAATGAGCAGTTCTTC.

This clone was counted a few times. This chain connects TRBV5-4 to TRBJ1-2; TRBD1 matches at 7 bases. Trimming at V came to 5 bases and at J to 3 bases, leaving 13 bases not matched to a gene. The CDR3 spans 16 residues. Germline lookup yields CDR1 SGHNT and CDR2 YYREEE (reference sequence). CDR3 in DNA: TGTGCCAGCAGTTCAAAAATAGCCGGGACAGACTATGGCTACACCTTC. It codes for CASSSKIAGTDYGYTF.

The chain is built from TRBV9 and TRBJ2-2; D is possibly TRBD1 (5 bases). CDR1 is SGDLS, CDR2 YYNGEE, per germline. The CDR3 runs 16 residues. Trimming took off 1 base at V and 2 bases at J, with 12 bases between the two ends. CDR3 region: CASSVMARVNTGELFF. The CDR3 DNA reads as TGTGCCAGCAGCGTAATGGCCAGGGTCAACACCGGGGAGCTGTTTTTT. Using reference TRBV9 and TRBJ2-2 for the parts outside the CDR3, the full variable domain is DSGVTQTPKHLITATGQRVTLRCSPRSGDLSVYWYQQSLDQGLQFLIQYYNGEERAKGNILERFSAQQFPDLHSELNLSSLELGDSALYFCASSVMARVNTGELFFGEGSRLTVL.

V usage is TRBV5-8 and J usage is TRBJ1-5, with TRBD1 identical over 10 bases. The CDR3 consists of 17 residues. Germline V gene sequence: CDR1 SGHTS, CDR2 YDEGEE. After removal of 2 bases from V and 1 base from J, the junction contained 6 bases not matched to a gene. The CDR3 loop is CASSFDRGLRSNQPQHF. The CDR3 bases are TGTGCCAGCAGCTTCGACAGGGGGCTCAGGAGCAATCAGCCCCAGCATTTT.

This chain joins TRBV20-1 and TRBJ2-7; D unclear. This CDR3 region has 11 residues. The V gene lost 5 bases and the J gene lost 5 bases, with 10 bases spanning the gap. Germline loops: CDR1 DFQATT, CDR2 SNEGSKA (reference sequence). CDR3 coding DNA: TGCAGTGCTGATTTTCGGGACGAGCAGTACTTC. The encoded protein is CSADFRDEQYF.

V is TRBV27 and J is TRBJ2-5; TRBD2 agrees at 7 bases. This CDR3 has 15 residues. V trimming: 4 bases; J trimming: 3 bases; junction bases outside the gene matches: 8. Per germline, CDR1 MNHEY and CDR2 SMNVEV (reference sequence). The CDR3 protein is CASSSRTRRKETQYF. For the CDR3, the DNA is TGTGCCAGCAGTTCGCGGACTAGGAGGAAAGAGACCCAGTACTTC.

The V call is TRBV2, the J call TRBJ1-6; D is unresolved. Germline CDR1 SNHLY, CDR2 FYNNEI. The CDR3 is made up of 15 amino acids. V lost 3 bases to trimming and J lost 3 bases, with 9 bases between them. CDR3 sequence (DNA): TGTGCCAGCAGTGATGGAGTAGACTATAATTCACCCCTCCACTTT. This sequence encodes CASSDGVDYNSPLHF. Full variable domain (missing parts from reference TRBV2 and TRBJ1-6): EPEVTQTPSHQVTQMGQEVILRCVPISNHLYFYWYRQILGQKVEFLVSFYNNEISEKSEIFDDQFSVERPDGSNFTLKIRSTKLEDSAMYFCASSDGVDYNSPLHFGNGTRLTVT.

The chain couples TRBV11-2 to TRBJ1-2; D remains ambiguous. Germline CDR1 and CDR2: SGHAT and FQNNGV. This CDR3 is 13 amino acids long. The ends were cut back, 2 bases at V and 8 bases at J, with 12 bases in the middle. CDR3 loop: CASSLWEGYGYTF. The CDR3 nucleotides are TGTGCCAGCAGCTTATGGGAGGGTTACGGCTACACCTTC.

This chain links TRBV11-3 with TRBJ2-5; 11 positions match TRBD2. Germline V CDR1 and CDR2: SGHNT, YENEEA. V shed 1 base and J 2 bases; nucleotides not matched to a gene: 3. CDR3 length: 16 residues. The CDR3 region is CASSLGGTSGQETQYF. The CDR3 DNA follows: TGTGCCAGCAGCTTAGGCGGGACTAGCGGACAAGAGACCCAGTACTTC.

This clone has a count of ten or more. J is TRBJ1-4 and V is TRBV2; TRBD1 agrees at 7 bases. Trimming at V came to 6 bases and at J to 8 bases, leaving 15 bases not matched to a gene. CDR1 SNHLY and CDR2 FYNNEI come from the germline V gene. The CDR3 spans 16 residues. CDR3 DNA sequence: TGTGCCAGCAGCCCTAGAGGTGGGACAGTCGGAGAAAAACTGTTTTTT. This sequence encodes CASSPRGGTVGEKLFF. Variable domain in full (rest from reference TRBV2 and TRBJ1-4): EPEVTQTPSHQVTQMGQEVILRCVPISNHLYFYWYRQILGQKVEFLVSFYNNEISEKSEIFDDQFSVERPDGSNFTLKIRSTKLEDSAMYFCASSPRGGTVGEKLFFGSGTQLSVL.

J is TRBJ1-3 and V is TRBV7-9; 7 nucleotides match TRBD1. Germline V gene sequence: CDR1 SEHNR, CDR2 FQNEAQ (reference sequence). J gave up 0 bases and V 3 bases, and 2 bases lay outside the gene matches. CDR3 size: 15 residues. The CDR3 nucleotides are TGTGCCAGCAGCTTGGGACAGAGCTCTGGAAACACCATATATTTT. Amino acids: CASSLGQSSGNTIYF.

CDR3 sequence (DNA): TGCGCCAGCGGAATGGGACAGGGTATGAACACTGAAGCTTTCTTT. This codes for CASGMGQGMNTEAFF. The chain couples TRBV5-1 to TRBJ1-1; 9 bases align to TRBD1. Germline V gene data show CDR1 as SGHRS and CDR2 as YFSETQ. CDR3 length equals 15 residues. Trimming cost V 7 bases and J 0 bases; bases outside gene matches: 7.

This CDR3 reads CASSIAGGEPQHF. As DNA, the CDR3 is TGTGCCAGTAGTATAGCAGGGGGTGAGCCCCAGCATTTT. The V and J genes are TRBV19 and TRBJ1-5; 7 bases agree with TRBD1. V lost 1 base, J lost 8 bases, and 2 bases stayed unmatched. The germline V gene encodes CDR1 LNHDA and CDR2 SQIVND (reference sequence). The CDR3 length is 13 residues.

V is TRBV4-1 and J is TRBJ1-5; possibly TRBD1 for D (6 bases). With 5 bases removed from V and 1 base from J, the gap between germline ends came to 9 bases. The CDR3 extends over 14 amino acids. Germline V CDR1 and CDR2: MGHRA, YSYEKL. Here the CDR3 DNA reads TGCGCCAGCAGCGAGGACAGAAGCAATCAGCCCCAGCATTTT. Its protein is CASSEDRSNQPQHF.

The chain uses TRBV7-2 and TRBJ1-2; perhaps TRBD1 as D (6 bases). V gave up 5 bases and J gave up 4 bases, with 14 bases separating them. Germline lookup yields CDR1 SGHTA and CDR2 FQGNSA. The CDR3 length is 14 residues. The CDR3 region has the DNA TGTGCCAGCAGCCCCCCAGGGGAGCCCTATGGCTACACCTTC. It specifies CASSPPGEPYGYTF.

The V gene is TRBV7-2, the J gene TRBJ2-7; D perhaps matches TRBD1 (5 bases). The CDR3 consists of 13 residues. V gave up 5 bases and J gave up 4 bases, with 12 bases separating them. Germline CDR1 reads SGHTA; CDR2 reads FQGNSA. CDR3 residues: CASSAVAGYEQYF. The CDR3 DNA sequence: TGTGCCAGCAGCGCTGTCGCAGGGTACGAGCAGTACTTC.

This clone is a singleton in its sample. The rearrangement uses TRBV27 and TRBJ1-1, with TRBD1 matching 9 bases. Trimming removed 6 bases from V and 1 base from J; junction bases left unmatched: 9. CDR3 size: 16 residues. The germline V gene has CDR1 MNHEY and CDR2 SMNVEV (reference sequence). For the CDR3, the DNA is TGTGCCAGCAGAACTCCAACAGGGGGCGCGAACACTGAAGCTTTCTTT. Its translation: CASRTPTGGANTEAFF.

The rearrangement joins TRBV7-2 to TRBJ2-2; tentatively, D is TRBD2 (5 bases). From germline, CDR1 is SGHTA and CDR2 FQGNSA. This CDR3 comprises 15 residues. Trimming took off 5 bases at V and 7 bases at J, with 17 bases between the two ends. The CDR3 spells CASSPHGVKGGELFF. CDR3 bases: TGTGCCAGCAGCCCACACGGGGTGAAGGGCGGGGAGCTGTTTTTT.

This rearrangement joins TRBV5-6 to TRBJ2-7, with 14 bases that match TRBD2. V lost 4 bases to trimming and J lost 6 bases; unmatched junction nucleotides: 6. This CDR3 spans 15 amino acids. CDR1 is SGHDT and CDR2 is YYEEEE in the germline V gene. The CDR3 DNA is TGTGCCAGCAGCGAGGGACTAGCGGGGGTGGCCGAGCAGTACTTC. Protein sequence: CASSEGLAGVAEQYF.

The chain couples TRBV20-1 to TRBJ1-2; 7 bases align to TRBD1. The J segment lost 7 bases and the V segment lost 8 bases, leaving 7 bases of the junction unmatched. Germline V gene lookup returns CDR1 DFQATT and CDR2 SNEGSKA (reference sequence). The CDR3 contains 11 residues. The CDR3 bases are TGCAGTCTGCTAGGGGGCCGTGGCTACACCTTC. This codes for CSLLGGRGYTF.

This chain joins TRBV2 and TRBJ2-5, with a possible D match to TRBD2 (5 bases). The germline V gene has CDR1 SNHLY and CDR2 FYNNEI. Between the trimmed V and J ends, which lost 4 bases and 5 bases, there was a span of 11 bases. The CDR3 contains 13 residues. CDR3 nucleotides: TGTGCCAGCAGTGGAGGGCCGAGGGAGACCCAGTACTTC. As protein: CASSGGPRETQYF. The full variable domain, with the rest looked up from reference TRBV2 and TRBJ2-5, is EPEVTQTPSHQVTQMGQEVILRCVPISNHLYFYWYRQILGQKVEFLVSFYNNEISEKSEIFDDQFSVERPDGSNFTLKIRSTKLEDSAMYFCASSGGPRETQYFGPGTRLLVL.

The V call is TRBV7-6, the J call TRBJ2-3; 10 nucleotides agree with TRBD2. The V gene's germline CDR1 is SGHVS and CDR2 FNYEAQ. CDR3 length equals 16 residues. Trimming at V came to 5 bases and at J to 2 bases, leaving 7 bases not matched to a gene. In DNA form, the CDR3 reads TGTGCCAGCAGCCCCGTAGCGGGGGGCTCCACAGATACGCAGTATTTT. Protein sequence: CASSPVAGGSTDTQYF.

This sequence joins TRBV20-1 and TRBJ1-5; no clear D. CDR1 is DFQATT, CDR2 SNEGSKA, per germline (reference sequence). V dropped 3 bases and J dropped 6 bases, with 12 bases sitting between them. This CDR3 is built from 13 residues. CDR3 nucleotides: TGCAGTGCTAGTCTGGGCCGCGCTCAGCCCCAGCATTTT. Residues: CSASLGRAQPQHF.

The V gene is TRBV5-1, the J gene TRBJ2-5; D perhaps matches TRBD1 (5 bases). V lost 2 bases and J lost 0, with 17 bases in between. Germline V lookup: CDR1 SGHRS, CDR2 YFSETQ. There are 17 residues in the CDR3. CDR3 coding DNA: TGCGCCAGCAGCTTAGCCGCTTTGGGGCCGTACCAAGAGACCCAGTACTTC. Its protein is CASSLAALGPYQETQYF.

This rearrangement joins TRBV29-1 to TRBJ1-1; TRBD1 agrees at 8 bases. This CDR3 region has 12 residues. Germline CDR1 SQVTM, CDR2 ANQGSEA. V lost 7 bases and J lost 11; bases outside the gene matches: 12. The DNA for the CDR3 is TGCAGCGCAAATGGACAGGGACCGAGGGCTTTCTTT. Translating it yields CSANGQGPRAFF.

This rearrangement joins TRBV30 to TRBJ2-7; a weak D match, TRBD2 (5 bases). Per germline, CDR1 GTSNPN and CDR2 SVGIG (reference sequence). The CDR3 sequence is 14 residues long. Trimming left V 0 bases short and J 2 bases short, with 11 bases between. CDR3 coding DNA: TGTGCCTGGAGTGTCGTATCGGGGACCTACGAGCAGTACTTC. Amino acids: CAWSVVSGTYEQYF.

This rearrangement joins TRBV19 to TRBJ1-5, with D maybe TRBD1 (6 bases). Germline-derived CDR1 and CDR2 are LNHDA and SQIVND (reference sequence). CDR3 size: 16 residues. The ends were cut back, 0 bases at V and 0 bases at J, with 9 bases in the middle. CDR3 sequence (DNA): TGTGCCAGTAGTATAGACACAGGGAATAGCAATCAGCCCCAGCATTTT. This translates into CASSIDTGNSNQPQHF.

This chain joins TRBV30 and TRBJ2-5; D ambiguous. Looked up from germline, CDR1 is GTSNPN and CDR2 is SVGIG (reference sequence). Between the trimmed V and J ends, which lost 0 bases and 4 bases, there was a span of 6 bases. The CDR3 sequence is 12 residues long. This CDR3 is CAWSVLRETQYF. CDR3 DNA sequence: TGTGCCTGGAGTGTGTTGAGAGAGACCCAGTACTTC.

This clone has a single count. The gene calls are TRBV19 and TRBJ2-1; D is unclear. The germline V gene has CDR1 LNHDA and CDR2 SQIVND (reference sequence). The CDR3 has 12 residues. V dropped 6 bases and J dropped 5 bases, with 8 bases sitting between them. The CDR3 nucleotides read TGTGCCAGTAGCACCAGTAACAATGAGCAGTTCTTC. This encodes CASSTSNNEQFF.